The subject of this entry is one T cell receptor (beta chain). Its antigen is still unknown. These data belong to a study of cytomegalovirus exposure and HLA in healthy donors. The study's findings and limits: Published work reported that the classifier diagnosed cytomegalovirus status with high specificity and sensitivity.

Germline CDR1 and CDR2: SGHRS and YFSETQ. Trimming took off 1 base at V and 10 bases at J, with 14 bases between the two ends. The CDR3 consists of 13 residues. The PCR made use of 60 Vbeta and 13 Jbeta primers. Profiling relied on immunoSEQ multiplex PCR, and the TCRdb table lists in-frame clones only, not all of them. Among 120,000 to 150,000 clones listed, over 60% were seen once. This chain connects TRBV5-1 to TRBJ1-1, with D possibly being TRBD1 (6 bases). The receptor was isolated from a woman in her thirties or forties in good health and CMV-seronegative. Sequencing input: PBMCs. Here the CDR3 reads CASSLQKGDGAFF. The CDR3 nucleotides read TGCGCCAGCAGCTTGCAAAAGGGGGACGGAGCTTTCTTT.